Presented here are 19 T cell receptor beta chains from one specimen sequenced in a study of blood T cell repertoires in COVID-19. Profiling relied on immunoSEQ multiplex PCR, and the TCRdb table lists in-frame clones only, not all of them. This sample has hundreds of thousands of clones; approximately 90% occur once, and the top ten carry 6% to 7%. The sample was PBMCs or T cells enriched from blood (not recorded which). These receptors were obtained from a woman in her twenties or thirties with acute COVID-19.

The chain joins TRBV18 to TRBJ2-1, with D maybe TRBD1 (5 bases). Germline-derived CDR1 and CDR2 are KGHSH and LQKENI. V was trimmed by 4 bases and J by 6 bases, leaving 19 bases between them. The CDR3 runs to 16 residues. CDR3 residues: CASSRDQGSLGNEQFF. Written as DNA, the CDR3 is TGTGCCAGCTCACGCGACCAGGGAAGTCTGGGCAATGAGCAGTTCTTC.

The chain joins TRBV3-1 (or the pseudogene TRBV3-2) to TRBJ2-5, with a weak D call TRBD2 (6 bases). Looked up from germline, CDR1 is LGHDT and CDR2 is YNNKEL (reference sequence). V was pared by 1 base and J by 3 bases, with 9 bases between. The CDR3 covers 14 residues. As DNA, the CDR3 is TGTGCCAGCAGCCAAGTTGGAGGGAAAGAGACCCAGTACTTC. Protein: CASSQVGGKETQYF.

The genes are TRBV27 and TRBJ1-6; possibly TRBD1 for D (6 bases). The CDR3 consists of 13 residues. V lost 6 bases to trimming and J lost 10 bases, with 13 bases between them. Germline V gene lookup returns CDR1 MNHEY and CDR2 SMNVEV (reference sequence). The chain's CDR3 is CASSPGVGSPLHF. DNA for the CDR3: TGTGCCAGCAGCCCAGGGGTCGGCTCACCCCTCCACTTT.

V and J are TRBV7-2 and TRBJ2-1; maybe TRBD1 (6 bases). V shed 5 bases and J shed 10 bases, with 24 bases lying between them. This CDR3 has 16 residues. The V gene's germline CDR1 is SGHTA and CDR2 FQGNSA. This CDR3 is CASSARQANSREEQFF. The CDR3, as DNA: TGTGCCAGCAGCGCGAGACAGGCAAATTCAAGAGAGGAGCAGTTCTTC.

CDR3 protein: CASSRGQINQPQHF. In DNA, the CDR3 is TGTGCCAGCAGCCGGGGACAGATCAATCAGCCCCAGCATTTT. The V gene is TRBV7-8, the J gene TRBJ1-5; the match to TRBD1 covers 7 bases. The CDR3 length is 14 residues. The V gene end was trimmed by 5 bases and the J gene end by 3 bases; junction bases not matched to a gene: 4. Germline CDR1 SGHVS, CDR2 FQNEAQ.

This rearrangement joins TRBV10-3 to TRBJ2-1; a weak D match, TRBD1 (5 bases). CDR3 size: 12 residues. The germline V gene encodes CDR1 ENHRY and CDR2 SYGVKD. V shed 10 bases and J shed 4 bases, with 11 bases lying between them. The CDR3 DNA sequence: TGTGCCACGCTGACAGATTACAATGAGCAGTTCTTC. Amino acid sequence: CATLTDYNEQFF.

The chain recombines TRBV6-5 with TRBJ1-6, with 7 bases that match TRBD1. The CDR3 sequence is 14 residues long. CDR1 is MNHEY, CDR2 SVGAGI, per germline. Losses at the gene ends were 5 bases for V and 10 bases for J; bases not matched to a gene: 8. CDR3 nucleotides: TGTGCCAGCAGTCGGACAGGTCCTCTGTCACCCCTCCACTTT. Residues: CASSRTGPLSPLHF.

This clone occurred many times. The chain is built from TRBV5-8 and TRBJ1-3; D remains ambiguous. Germline CDR1 reads SGHTS; CDR2 reads YDEGEE. V lost 0 bases and J lost 0, with 7 bases in between. This CDR3 contains 15 residues. The CDR3, as DNA: TGTGCCAGCAGCTTGGGACAATCCTCTGGAAACACCATATATTTT. Residues: CASSLGQSSGNTIYF.

The chain is built from TRBV28 and TRBJ1-3; 7 positions agree with TRBD1. The CDR3 runs to 17 residues. The germline V gene has CDR1 MDHEN and CDR2 SYDVKM. After removal of 6 bases from V and 2 bases from J, the junction contained 13 bases not matched to a gene. This chain's CDR3 is CASSSPTGQTPGNTIYF. The CDR3 DNA reads as TGTGCCAGCAGCTCCCCGACGGGACAGACCCCTGGAAACACCATATATTTT.

This clone was counted once. This chain uses TRBV7-9 with TRBJ2-4; possible D gene TRBD2, 5 bases. Germline loops: CDR1 SEHNR, CDR2 FQNEAQ (reference sequence). This CDR3 spans 14 amino acids. The V end was cut by 5 bases, the J end by 8 bases, with 16 bases between. The CDR3: CASSPSSGVHIQYF. The CDR3 DNA is TGTGCCAGCAGCCCCTCTTCCGGGGTTCACATTCAGTACTTC.

The chain employs TRBV4-1 and TRBJ2-1; D gene ambiguous. Germline values: CDR1 MGHRA, CDR2 YSYEKL. V lost 1 base to trimming and J lost 3 bases, with 7 bases between them. The CDR3 spans 14 residues. The CDR3 DNA follows: TGCGCCAGCAGCCAAGTCCCAGACTACAATGAGCAGTTCTTC. Its protein product is CASSQVPDYNEQFF.

The gene calls are TRBV30 and TRBJ2-1; D might be TRBD2 (7 bases). The V end lost 0 bases, the J end lost 8 bases, and 14 bases lay between the germline ends. Germline CDR1 and CDR2: GTSNPN and SVGIG (reference sequence). The CDR3 runs 14 residues. CDR3 loop: CAWSVQGGADEQFF. The CDR3 bases are TGTGCCTGGAGTGTACAGGGAGGGGCGGATGAGCAGTTCTTC.

This chain links TRBV5-6 with TRBJ2-2; no firm D call. The V end was cut by 1 base, the J end by 2 bases, with 12 bases between. The CDR3 loop spans 16 amino acids. Germline CDR1 reads SGHDT; CDR2 reads YYEEEE. The DNA for the CDR3 is TGTGCCAGCAGCTTGTGGGCCGGATTTAACACCGGGGAGCTGTTTTTT. Translating gives CASSLWAGFNTGELFF.

This rearrangement joins TRBV28 to TRBJ1-6; D is unclear. CDR3 length equals 13 residues. Germline loops: CDR1 MDHEN, CDR2 SYDVKM. The ends were cut back, 9 bases at V and 0 bases at J, with 6 bases in the middle. CDR3 sequence reads: CASASSYNSPLHF. CDR3 nucleotides: TGTGCCAGTGCTAGCTCCTATAATTCACCCCTCCACTTT. Combining the CDR3 with reference TRBV28 and TRBJ1-6 gives the whole variable domain DVKVTQSSRYLVKRTGEKVFLECVQDMDHENMFWYRQDPGLGLRLIYFSYDVKMKEKGDIPEGYSVSREKKERFSLILESASTNQTSMYLCASASSYNSPLHFGNGTRLTVT.

The chain joins TRBV19 to TRBJ1-5, with a tentative D call TRBD1 (5 bases). The V end was cut by 5 bases, the J end by 3 bases, with 17 bases between. From germline, CDR1 is LNHDA and CDR2 SQIVND (reference sequence). The CDR3 has 16 residues. The DNA of the CDR3 is TGTGCCAGTAGTCTACTACCGCAGGGAATCAATCAGCCCCAGCATTTT. This gives the protein CASSLLPQGINQPQHF.

The chain is built from TRBV28 and TRBJ1-2; possibly TRBD1 for D (6 bases). CDR1 is MDHEN and CDR2 is SYDVKM in the germline V gene. The CDR3 extends over 19 amino acids. V was cut by 1 base and J by 6 bases, with 27 bases left in between. The CDR3 nucleotides read TGTGCCAGCAGTTTATCGGGGCAGTTTATCATAGGACAGAACCATGGCTACACCTTC. Encoded protein: CASSLSGQFIIGQNHGYTF.

This clone appeared a few times. Without the conserved terminal phenylalanine or tryptophan, this CDR3 likely stems from a read error. No DNA is shown, since the ends of the CDR3 on it are uncertain; the CDR3 is the one TCRdb lists. The chain is built from TRBV28 and TRBJ1-1; the listed D gene, TRBD1, was not tested against the DNA. Germline CDR1 reads MDHEN; CDR2 reads SYDVKM. The CDR3 is 13 residues long, ends included. The CDR3 sequence is CATDTLTGGPTAP.

This chain joins TRBV7-3 and TRBJ2-2, with 13 nucleotides matching TRBD2. V trimming: 5 bases; J trimming: 6 bases; junction bases outside the gene matches: 12. The CDR3 spans 18 residues. Germline lookup yields CDR1 SGHTA and CDR2 FQGTGA. This CDR3 reads CASSPSPGLAGSPGELFF. CDR3 DNA sequence: TGTGCCAGCAGCCCGTCCCCGGGACTAGCGGGATCCCCCGGGGAGCTGTTTTTT.

The chain uses TRBV4-3 and TRBJ2-1, with 8 nucleotides matching TRBD1. V was clipped by 4 bases and J by 0 bases; unmatched bases: 5. This CDR3 spans 16 amino acids. Germline CDR1 LGHNA, CDR2 YSLEER. CDR3 sequence (DNA): TGCGCCAGCAGCCGCGATACAGGGGGCTCCTACAATGAGCAGTTCTTC. It yields the protein CASSRDTGGSYNEQFF.